The sequence of this T cell receptor (beta chain) was determined in a study of cytomegalovirus exposure and HLA in healthy donors. Both 60 Vbeta primers and 13 Jbeta primers went into the PCR. The table came from immunoSEQ multiplex PCR; TCRdb's copy has only in-frame clones and leaves some out. The sample table includes about 48,000 clones. The ends lost 6 bases at V and 0 bases at J; junction bases unmatched: 7. From germline, CDR1 is SNHLY and CDR2 FYNNEI. The CDR3 is 16 amino acids. Sequencing was carried out using PBMCs. The TCR comes from a male donor in good health and CMV-seropositive. J is TRBJ1-3 and V is TRBV2; TRBD1 aligns across 8 bases. CDR3 sequence reads: CASRKDRASSGNTIYF. CDR3 DNA sequence: TGTGCCAGCAGGAAGGACAGGGCGAGCTCTGGAAACACCATATATTTT.